The 16 T cell receptor beta chains reported below all come from one sample, sequenced in a study of T cell changes during pregnancy in multiple sclerosis. The data were produced by immunoSEQ multiplex PCR, yet TCRdb's version contains in-frame clones alone and is incomplete. The table shows tens of thousands of clones, with approximately 92% occurring only once. The sample was peripheral blood, taken after pregnancy. Receptor source: a female donor with multiple sclerosis, enrolled in a pregnancy study.

The V gene is TRBV30, the J gene TRBJ2-5; 9 bases agree with TRBD2. CDR3 length: 18 residues. Trimming at V came to 2 bases and at J to 3 bases, leaving 16 bases not matched to a gene. In germline, CDR1 is GTSNPN, CDR2 SVGIG (reference sequence). CDR3 nucleotide sequence: TGTGCCTGGAGTATCGCCCTCACGACTAGCGGACTAAAAGAGACCCAGTACTTC. Protein product: CAWSIALTTSGLKETQYF.

About this clone: Other nucleotide sequences from this sample produce the same CDR3. The rearrangement joins TRBV5-1 to TRBJ1-3; unclear D gene. Per the germline V gene, CDR1 is SGHRS and CDR2 is YFSETQ. V was pared by 0 bases and J by 0 bases, with 7 bases between. The CDR3 has 15 amino acids. The CDR3 DNA is TGCGCCAGCAGCTTGGCCGGAGACTCTGGAAACACCATATATTTT. This translates into CASSLAGDSGNTIYF.

The chain carries TRBV19 and TRBJ1-5; TRBD1 matches at 12 bases. The germline CDR1 and CDR2 sequences are LNHDA and SQIVND (reference sequence). V lost 4 bases to trimming and J lost 6 bases; unmatched junction nucleotides: 7. CDR3 size: 16 residues. The CDR3 is CASSTTGQGAGQPQHF. The DNA for the CDR3 is TGTGCCAGTAGTACCACGGGACAGGGGGCCGGTCAGCCCCAGCATTTT.

In its sample, this clone was seen once. The rearrangement links TRBV12-5 to TRBJ1-5; 9 nucleotides match TRBD1. The CDR3 runs 17 residues. The V and J ends lost 5 bases and 3 bases, in that order; junction bases with no gene match: 11. The germline V gene encodes CDR1 LGHNT and CDR2 FRNRAP. CDR3 residues: CASGTDRGGKINQPQHF. CDR3 bases: TGTGCTAGTGGTACCGACAGGGGGGGGAAGATCAATCAGCCCCAGCATTTT.

This chain uses TRBV18 with TRBJ2-7; a weak D match, TRBD1 (6 bases). This CDR3 comprises 14 residues. Germline CDR1 and CDR2: KGHSH and LQKENI. V was trimmed by 4 bases and J by 5 bases, leaving 15 bases between them. The CDR3 region is CASSQQGVQDEQYF. In DNA form, the CDR3 reads TGTGCCAGCTCACAACAGGGAGTCCAGGACGAGCAGTACTTC.

DNA for the CDR3: TGTGCCAGCAGAGACACGGCCAACACTGAAGCTTTCTTT. Translation: CASRDTANTEAFF. The chain carries TRBV6-1 and TRBJ1-1; D gene uncertain. V was cut by 6 bases and J by 2 bases, with 10 bases left in between. CDR1 and CDR2 from the germline V gene are MNHNS and SASEGT. This CDR3 spans 13 amino acids.

V is TRBV19 and J is TRBJ2-5; TRBD1 matches at 7 bases. V gave up 5 bases and J gave up 8 bases; unmatched junction bases: 17. CDR1 LNHDA and CDR2 SQIVND come from the germline V gene (reference sequence). CDR3 length: 16 amino acids. The CDR3, as DNA: TGTGCCAGTAGTCCTCTCTACGCCGACCGGGACAGAACCCAGTACTTC. It specifies CASSPLYADRDRTQYF.

The rearrangement uses TRBV6-5 and TRBJ2-7, with D maybe TRBD1 (5 bases). CDR3 length: 14 amino acids. The V end lost 0 bases, the J end lost 3 bases, and 9 bases lay between the germline ends. Per the germline V gene, CDR1 is MNHEY and CDR2 is SVGAGI. The CDR3 protein is CASSYSGRDYEQYF. Here the CDR3 DNA reads TGTGCCAGCAGTTACTCTGGCAGGGACTACGAGCAGTACTTC.

The chain links TRBV6-5 to TRBJ1-2; a weak D match, TRBD1 (5 bases). V lost 8 bases to trimming and J lost 8 bases, with 15 bases between them. CDR3 size: 12 residues. Germline CDR1 MNHEY, CDR2 SVGAGI. CDR3 loop: CASFINPGGYTF. As DNA, the CDR3 is TGTGCCAGCTTTATAAACCCAGGGGGCTACACCTTC.

The CDR3 DNA reads as TGCGCCAGCAGCGCAAGTCCAACAGGGGGAGGCTACGAGCAGTACTTC. Its translation is CASSASPTGGGYEQYF. The chain couples TRBV4-3 to TRBJ2-7; 8 positions match TRBD1. Germline V gene lookup returns CDR1 LGHNA and CDR2 YSLEER. The CDR3 runs 16 residues. V shed 5 bases, J shed 3 bases, and the junction held 12 bases outside the gene matches.

V is TRBV5-6 and J is TRBJ2-1; D is undetermined. Germline-derived CDR1 and CDR2 are SGHDT and YYEEEE. Trimming left V 0 bases short and J 0 bases short, with 7 bases between. CDR3 length: 15 amino acids. The CDR3 DNA reads TGTGCCAGCAGCTTGGAGCCCAACTCCTACAATGAGCAGTTCTTC. Encoded protein: CASSLEPNSYNEQFF.

The rearrangement links TRBV29-1 to TRBJ2-3, with D tentatively TRBD2 (5 bases). V lost 4 bases, J lost 4 bases, and 9 bases lay in between. Germline V CDR1 and CDR2: SQVTM, ANQGSEA. This CDR3 is built from 12 residues. The chain's CDR3 is CSVAQEADTQYF. CDR3 DNA sequence: TGCAGCGTTGCCCAGGAGGCAGATACGCAGTATTTT.

The chain has TRBV5-1 and TRBJ2-7, with a tentative D call TRBD1 (6 bases). There are 15 residues in the CDR3. Looked up from germline, CDR1 is SGHRS and CDR2 is YFSETQ. V dropped 4 bases and J dropped 2 bases, with 16 bases sitting between them. The CDR3 DNA reads as TGCGCCAGCAGCCAACAAAACAGGACAGCCTACGAGCAGTACTTC. Translated, it gives CASSQQNRTAYEQYF.

This clone was picked up a small number of times. The rearrangement joins TRBV6-5 to TRBJ2-3; TRBD2 matches 9 bases. This CDR3 comprises 15 residues. CDR1 is MNHEY, CDR2 SVGAGI, per germline. Trimming cost V 3 bases and J 4 bases; bases outside gene matches: 5. CDR3 in DNA: TGTGCCAGCAGTTATGGCCTAGCGGGATCAGATACGCAGTATTTT. It yields the protein CASSYGLAGSDTQYF.

This clone occurred once. This chain links TRBV5-1 with TRBJ2-7; D might be TRBD1 (6 bases). Germline CDR1 is SGHRS and CDR2 is YFSETQ. Trimming took 4 bases from V and 5 from J, leaving 13 bases between them. The length of the CDR3 is 13 residues. The CDR3 here is CASSPGQRNEQYF. The CDR3 DNA is TGCGCCAGCAGCCCAGGACAGCGAAACGAGCAGTACTTC.

The chain is built from TRBV9 and TRBJ2-3; D may be TRBD2 (5 bases). V was clipped by 3 bases and J by 0 bases, with 11 bases between them. The CDR3 contains 15 residues. Per the germline V gene, CDR1 is SGDLS and CDR2 is YYNGEE. DNA for the CDR3: TGTGCCAGCAGCGGACGAGGGTCTAGCACAGATACGCAGTATTTT. Translating gives CASSGRGSSTDTQYF.